This TCR beta chain was captured by sequencing in a study of blood T cell repertoires in COVID-19 (dated by TCRdb to 2020 to 2021). A note on the overall study: The collaborator samples originated in the United States, Italy and Spain and spanned the acute and convalescent phases of COVID-19. Where available, HLA class I and class II types were obtained from metadata supplied by the sample provider rather than from assay-based typing. Deeply sampled blood TCRbeta repertoires from subjects exposed to, actively infected with, or recovered from COVID-19 were included in the dataset. Samples were obtained from the ongoing ImmuneRACE study (first 160 participants) and from about 1,300 subjects provided by 6 global collaborators. The material from the prospective study consisted of cDNA or gDNA derived from T cells, B-cell-depleted T cells, or PBMCs. The sample metadata nearly always contained a de-identified subject ID, COVID-19 status, age in years and sex. The repertoires were released in a freely available public database meant as a resource for research on the immune response to SARS-CoV-2. Study-wide findings and limitations: How much clinical and demographic metadata was included differed by source and by participant, and the metadata was provided uncurated.

V is cut back by 3 bases and J by 8 bases, with 9 bases in the junction unmatched. The CDR3 measures 16 amino acids from cysteine to phenylalanine. The sequence is cut down to CDR3 DNA, 48 bases in frame from base 1. As encoded in the germline V gene (reference sequence), CDR1 is LNHNV while CDR2 is YYDKDF. TCRbeta CDR3 regions were amplified from genomic DNA using the immunoSEQ Assay, a bias-controlled multiplex PCR. The study's own analysis went as follows. The number of nucleated cells in each sample was estimated from the amplification of reference gene primers within the assay. Sequence reads were collapsed and filtered to measure the absolute abundance of every unique TCRbeta CDR3 rearrangement. For each sample, productive Simpson clonality was calculated by taking the square root of Simpson's diversity index across productive rearrangements. In TCRdb, the immuneACCESS table is reduced to in-frame sequences with V and J assigned. These tables do not hold every clone; where another copy was compared, an unresolved V gene accounts for under half, and the others remain unexplained. V, J and clone size derive from that table, while D and trimming were established from the DNA sequence. This sample lists roughly 380,000 clones; 75% to 90% were detected once. 1.5% to 1.9% of the sample comes from the top ten.

Concerning this clone: Its antigen is unknown. Base qualities are not recorded, but no much larger clone differs from it by a single base.

One collaborating source in Seattle enrolled patients while the patients were actively infected and followed the patients over time throughout the course of disease. Each collaborating institution followed its own protocols to collect whole blood in K2EDTA tubes. For TCRbeta analysis, collaborator samples were shipped as frozen whole blood, as isolated PBMCs, or as DNA extracted from either sample type. This sequence originates from a middle-aged woman with COVID-19, enrolled during active disease. The chain employs TRBV15 and TRBJ1-4; TRBD1 fits 10 bases in the junction. The sequenced material came from peripheral blood. At the DNA level, the sequence is TGTGCCACCAGCAGCGCCGGGACAGGGGTAGGGGAAAAACTGTTTTTT. Its protein reads: CATSSAGTGVGEKLFF.